This TCR beta chain is from a study of blood T cell repertoires in COVID-19. Study in general: PBMCs, B-cell-depleted T cells, or T cells were the source of the cDNA or gDNA that made up the material.

In the original workflow: Using reference gene primer amplification, nucleated cell counts were estimated. TCRdb keeps only in-frame clones here, not all; method: immunoSEQ multiplex PCR. V, J and clone size derive from that table, while D and trimming were established from the DNA sequence. The data contain just under 40,000 clones, about 82% of them seen just once; the ten biggest clones take up about 9.3%. The CDR3 has 13 amino acids. Deletions cut 4 bases from V and 0 bases from J, with 9 bases between. Germline V lookup: CDR1 SQVTM, CDR2 ANQGSEA. V and J are TRBV29-1 and TRBJ1-2, with D hard to call. The TCR sequence derives from a human donor in a cohort sampled during active COVID-19. Sequenced input: peripheral blood. DNA of the CDR3: TGCAGCGTTGCAGCAGGCTCTAACTATGGCTACACCTTC. As protein: CSVAAGSNYGYTF.